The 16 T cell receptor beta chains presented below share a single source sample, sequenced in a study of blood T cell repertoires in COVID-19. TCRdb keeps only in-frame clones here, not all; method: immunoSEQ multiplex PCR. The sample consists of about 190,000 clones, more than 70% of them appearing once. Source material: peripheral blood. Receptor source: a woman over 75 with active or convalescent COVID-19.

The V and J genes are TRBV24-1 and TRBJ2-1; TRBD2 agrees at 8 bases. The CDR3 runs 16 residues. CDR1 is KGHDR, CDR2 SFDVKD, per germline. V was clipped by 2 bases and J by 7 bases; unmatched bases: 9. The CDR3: CATSDSHSGNRNEQFF. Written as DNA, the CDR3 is TGTGCCACCAGTGATTCCCATAGCGGGAATCGGAATGAGCAGTTCTTC.

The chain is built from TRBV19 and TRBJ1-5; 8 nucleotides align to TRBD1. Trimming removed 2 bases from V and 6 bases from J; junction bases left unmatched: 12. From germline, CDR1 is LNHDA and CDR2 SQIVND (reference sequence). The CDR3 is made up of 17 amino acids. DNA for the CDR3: TGTGCCAGTAGTATACGACCGACAGGGGTTGGGGGTCAGCCCCAGCATTTT. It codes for CASSIRPTGVGGQPQHF.

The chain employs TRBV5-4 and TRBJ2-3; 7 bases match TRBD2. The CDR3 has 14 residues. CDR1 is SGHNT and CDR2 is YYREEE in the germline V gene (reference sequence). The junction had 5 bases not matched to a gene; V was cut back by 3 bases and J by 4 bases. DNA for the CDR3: TGTGCCAGCAGCTCCCAGCGGGACTCAGATACGCAGTATTTT. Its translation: CASSSQRDSDTQYF.

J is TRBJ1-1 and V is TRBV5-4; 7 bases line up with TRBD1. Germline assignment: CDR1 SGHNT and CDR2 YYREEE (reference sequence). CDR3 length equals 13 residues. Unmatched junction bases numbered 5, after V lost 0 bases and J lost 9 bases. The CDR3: CASSLEGDRKAFF. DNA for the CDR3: TGTGCCAGCAGCTTGGAAGGGGACAGAAAAGCTTTCTTT.

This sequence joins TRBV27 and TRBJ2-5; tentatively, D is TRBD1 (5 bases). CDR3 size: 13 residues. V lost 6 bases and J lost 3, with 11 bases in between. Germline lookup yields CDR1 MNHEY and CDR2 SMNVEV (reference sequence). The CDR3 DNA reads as TGTGCCAGCAGCCGAGCCAGGGAAGAGACCCAGTACTTC. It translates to CASSRAREETQYF.

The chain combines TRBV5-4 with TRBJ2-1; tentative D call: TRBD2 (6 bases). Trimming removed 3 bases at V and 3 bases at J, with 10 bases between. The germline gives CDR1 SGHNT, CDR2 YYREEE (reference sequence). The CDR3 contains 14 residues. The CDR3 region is CASSSRDFYNEQFF. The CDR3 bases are TGTGCCAGCAGCTCCCGGGACTTCTACAATGAGCAGTTCTTC.

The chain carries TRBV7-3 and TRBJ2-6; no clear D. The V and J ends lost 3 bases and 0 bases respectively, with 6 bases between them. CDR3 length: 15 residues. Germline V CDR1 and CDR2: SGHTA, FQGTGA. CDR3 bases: TGTGCCAGCAGCTTTTCGAGCTCTGGGGCCAACGTCCTGACTTTC. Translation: CASSFSSSGANVLTF.

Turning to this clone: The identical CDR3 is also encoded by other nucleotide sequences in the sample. CDR3 residues: CASSQVRAGELFF. CDR3 coding DNA: TGTGCCAGCAGCCAAGTTCGAGCCGGGGAGCTGTTTTTT. The J gene is TRBJ2-2, the V gene TRBV14, with D unresolved. Trimming took 1 base from V and 6 from J, leaving 6 bases between them. This CDR3 has 13 amino acids. Germline V CDR1 and CDR2: SGHDN, FVKESK.

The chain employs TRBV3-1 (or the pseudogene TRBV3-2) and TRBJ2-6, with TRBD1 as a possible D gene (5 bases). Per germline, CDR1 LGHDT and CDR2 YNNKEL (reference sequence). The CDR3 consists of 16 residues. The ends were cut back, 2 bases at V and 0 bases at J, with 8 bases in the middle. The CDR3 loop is CASSQSTGSGANVLTF. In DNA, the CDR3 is TGTGCCAGCAGCCAATCAACAGGCTCTGGGGCCAACGTCCTGACTTTC.

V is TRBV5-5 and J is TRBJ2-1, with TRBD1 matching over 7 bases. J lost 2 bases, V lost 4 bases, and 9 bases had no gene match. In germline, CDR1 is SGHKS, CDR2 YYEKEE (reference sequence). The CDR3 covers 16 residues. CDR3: CASSTPTGTTYNEQFF. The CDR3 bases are TGTGCCAGCAGCACCCCGACAGGGACAACCTACAATGAGCAGTTCTTC.

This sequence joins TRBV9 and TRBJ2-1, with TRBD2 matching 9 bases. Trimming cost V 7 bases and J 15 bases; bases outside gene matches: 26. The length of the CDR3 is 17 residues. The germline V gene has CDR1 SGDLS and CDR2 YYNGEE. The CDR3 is CASSKTGTDYSGGNLFF. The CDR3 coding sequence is TGTGCCAGCTCCAAAACCGGGACAGACTATAGCGGGGGAAATTTGTTCTTC.

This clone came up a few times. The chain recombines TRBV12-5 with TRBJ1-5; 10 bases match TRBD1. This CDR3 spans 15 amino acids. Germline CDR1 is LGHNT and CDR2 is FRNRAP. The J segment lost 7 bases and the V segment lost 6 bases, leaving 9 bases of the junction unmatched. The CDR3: CASGIGQGVLQPQHF. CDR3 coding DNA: TGTGCTAGTGGGATTGGACAGGGGGTTTTGCAGCCCCAGCATTTT.

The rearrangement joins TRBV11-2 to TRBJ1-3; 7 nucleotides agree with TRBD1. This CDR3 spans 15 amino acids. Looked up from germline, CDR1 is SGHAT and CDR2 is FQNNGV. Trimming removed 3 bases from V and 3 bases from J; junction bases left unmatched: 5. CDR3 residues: CASSFTGDFGNTIYF. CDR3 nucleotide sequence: TGTGCCAGCAGCTTTACAGGGGACTTTGGAAACACCATATATTTT.

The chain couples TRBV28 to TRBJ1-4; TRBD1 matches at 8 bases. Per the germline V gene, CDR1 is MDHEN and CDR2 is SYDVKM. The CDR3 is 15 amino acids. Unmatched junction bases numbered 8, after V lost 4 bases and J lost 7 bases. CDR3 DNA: TGTGCCAGCAGTTCCCACACAGGGGGAAGTGAAAAACTGTTTTTT. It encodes CASSSHTGGSEKLFF. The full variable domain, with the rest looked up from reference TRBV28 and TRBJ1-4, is DVKVTQSSRYLVKRTGEKVFLECVQDMDHENMFWYRQDPGLGLRLIYFSYDVKMKEKGDIPEGYSVSREKKERFSLILESASTNQTSMYLCASSSHTGGSEKLFFGSGTQLSVL.

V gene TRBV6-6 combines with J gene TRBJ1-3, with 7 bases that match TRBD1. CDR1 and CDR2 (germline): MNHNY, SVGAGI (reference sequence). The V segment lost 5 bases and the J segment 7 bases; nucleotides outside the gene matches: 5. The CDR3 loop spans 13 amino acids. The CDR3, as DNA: TGTGCCAGCAGTGACAGGGTCTCGAACACCATATATTTT. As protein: CASSDRVSNTIYF.

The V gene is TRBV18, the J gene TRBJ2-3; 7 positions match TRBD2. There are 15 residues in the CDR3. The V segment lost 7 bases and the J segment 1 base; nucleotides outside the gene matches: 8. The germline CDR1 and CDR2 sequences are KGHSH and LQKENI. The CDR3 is CASFRRGGGTDTQYF. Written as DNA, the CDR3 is TGTGCCAGCTTTCGACGGGGAGGGGGCACAGATACGCAGTATTTT.